Listed below are T cell receptor beta chains from one sample, sequenced in a study of blood T cells in healthy people across ages. Using its own MiXCR run on the 5' RACE reads, TCRdb lists one record per CDR3 protein. The profile shows 600,000 to 650,000 distinct CDR3 sequences, approximately 50% of them singletons. The sequenced sample consisted of blood. These TCRs come from a man in his fifties or sixties in good health. Both conserved end residues are trimmed from each CDR3. Each record gives: CDR3 length, J gene, V gene, CDR3 protein.

>11|TRBJ1-1|TRBV29-1
SVVAGSGTEAF
>10|TRBJ2-1|TRBV6-1
ATAPSGNEQF
>14|TRBJ1-6|TRBV4-1
ASSRGQGAWDSPLH
>13|TRBJ2-1|TRBV15
ATSRGDPGRNEQF
>13|TRBJ1-4|TRBV27
ASSLMTGGDEKLF
>12|TRBJ2-5|TRBV7-6
ASSLISKSETQY
>15|TRBJ1-6|TRBV5-1
ASSFRDRGPDNSPLH
>19|TRBJ1-5|TRBV4-1
ASSPQRLLVRGDSANQPQH
>13|TRBJ1-6|TRBV7-6
ASSRMEGSGSPLH
>13|TRBJ2-3|TRBV12-3/TRBV12-4
ASSLASSYTDTQY
>13|TRBJ2-1|TRBV5-6
ASSVGLHRVNEQF
>13|TRBJ1-4|TRBV4-2
ASSQVGTGDEKLF
>14|TRBJ2-1|TRBV20-1
SAYGLAGASYNEQF
>12|NA|TRBV6-6
ASSYTGQTYEQY
>12|TRBJ2-1|TRBV20-1
SARSGDLYNEQF
>12|TRBJ2-5|TRBV18
AGSPGWAQETQY
>14|TRBJ2-1|TRBV12-3/TRBV12-4
ASSLRQGLPYNEQF
>10|TRBJ2-7|TRBV20-1
SAEPTGYEQY
>12|TRBJ2-1|TRBV2
ASSSASGFNEQF
>10|TRBJ2-1|TRBV7-9
ASAYRLDEQF
>11|TRBJ1-2|TRBV9
ASSASSNYGYT
>11|TRBJ2-1|TRBV29-1
SISQTAYNEQF
>12|TRBJ2-5|TRBV9
ASSVGTVTATQY
>14|NA|TRBV6-2/TRBV6-3
ASSSAWTGPFYEQY
>12|TRBJ2-7|TRBV10-3
AMKSGTETYEQY
>12|TRBJ1-1|TRBV5-1
ASHYSQGATEAF
>11|TRBJ1-4|TRBV29-1
SVAGPTNEKLF
>12|TRBJ2-3|TRBV29-1
SVEESGGSDTQY
>14|TRBJ2-7|TRBV12-3/TRBV12-4
ASSPRTTGTTEQQY
>15|TRBJ2-4|TRBV20-1
SARTSGGLLAKNIQY
>11|TRBJ2-7|TRBV6-2/TRBV6-3
ASIADDAYEQY
>14|TRBJ2-6|TRBV18
ASSRRQSSGANVLT
>13|TRBJ2-1|TRBV6-4
ASSDSGGRNNEQF
>11|TRBJ2-1|TRBV5-1
ASSRGGYNEQF
>11|TRBJ1-2|TRBV20-1
SASPGTVYGYT
>9|TRBJ2-7|TRBV28
ASSSETEQY
>13|TRBJ2-5|TRBV7-9
ASSLEGLGGETQY
>13|TRBJ2-5|TRBV7-2
ASTLGSGAQETQY
>10|TRBJ1-6|TRBV2
ARREGPGTLH
>9|TRBJ1-1|TRBV20-1
SASIQSEAF
>16|TRBJ1-6|TRBV20-1
SARAGQVASSYNSPLH
>14|TRBJ1-2|TRBV7-9
ASSLASPRGNYGYT
>12|TRBJ2-4|TRBV6-2/TRBV6-3
ASRRLEIGNIQY
>12|TRBJ2-3|TRBV7-2
ASSLLPGADTQY
>14|TRBJ2-3|TRBV5-6
ASSSPDRVVTDTQY